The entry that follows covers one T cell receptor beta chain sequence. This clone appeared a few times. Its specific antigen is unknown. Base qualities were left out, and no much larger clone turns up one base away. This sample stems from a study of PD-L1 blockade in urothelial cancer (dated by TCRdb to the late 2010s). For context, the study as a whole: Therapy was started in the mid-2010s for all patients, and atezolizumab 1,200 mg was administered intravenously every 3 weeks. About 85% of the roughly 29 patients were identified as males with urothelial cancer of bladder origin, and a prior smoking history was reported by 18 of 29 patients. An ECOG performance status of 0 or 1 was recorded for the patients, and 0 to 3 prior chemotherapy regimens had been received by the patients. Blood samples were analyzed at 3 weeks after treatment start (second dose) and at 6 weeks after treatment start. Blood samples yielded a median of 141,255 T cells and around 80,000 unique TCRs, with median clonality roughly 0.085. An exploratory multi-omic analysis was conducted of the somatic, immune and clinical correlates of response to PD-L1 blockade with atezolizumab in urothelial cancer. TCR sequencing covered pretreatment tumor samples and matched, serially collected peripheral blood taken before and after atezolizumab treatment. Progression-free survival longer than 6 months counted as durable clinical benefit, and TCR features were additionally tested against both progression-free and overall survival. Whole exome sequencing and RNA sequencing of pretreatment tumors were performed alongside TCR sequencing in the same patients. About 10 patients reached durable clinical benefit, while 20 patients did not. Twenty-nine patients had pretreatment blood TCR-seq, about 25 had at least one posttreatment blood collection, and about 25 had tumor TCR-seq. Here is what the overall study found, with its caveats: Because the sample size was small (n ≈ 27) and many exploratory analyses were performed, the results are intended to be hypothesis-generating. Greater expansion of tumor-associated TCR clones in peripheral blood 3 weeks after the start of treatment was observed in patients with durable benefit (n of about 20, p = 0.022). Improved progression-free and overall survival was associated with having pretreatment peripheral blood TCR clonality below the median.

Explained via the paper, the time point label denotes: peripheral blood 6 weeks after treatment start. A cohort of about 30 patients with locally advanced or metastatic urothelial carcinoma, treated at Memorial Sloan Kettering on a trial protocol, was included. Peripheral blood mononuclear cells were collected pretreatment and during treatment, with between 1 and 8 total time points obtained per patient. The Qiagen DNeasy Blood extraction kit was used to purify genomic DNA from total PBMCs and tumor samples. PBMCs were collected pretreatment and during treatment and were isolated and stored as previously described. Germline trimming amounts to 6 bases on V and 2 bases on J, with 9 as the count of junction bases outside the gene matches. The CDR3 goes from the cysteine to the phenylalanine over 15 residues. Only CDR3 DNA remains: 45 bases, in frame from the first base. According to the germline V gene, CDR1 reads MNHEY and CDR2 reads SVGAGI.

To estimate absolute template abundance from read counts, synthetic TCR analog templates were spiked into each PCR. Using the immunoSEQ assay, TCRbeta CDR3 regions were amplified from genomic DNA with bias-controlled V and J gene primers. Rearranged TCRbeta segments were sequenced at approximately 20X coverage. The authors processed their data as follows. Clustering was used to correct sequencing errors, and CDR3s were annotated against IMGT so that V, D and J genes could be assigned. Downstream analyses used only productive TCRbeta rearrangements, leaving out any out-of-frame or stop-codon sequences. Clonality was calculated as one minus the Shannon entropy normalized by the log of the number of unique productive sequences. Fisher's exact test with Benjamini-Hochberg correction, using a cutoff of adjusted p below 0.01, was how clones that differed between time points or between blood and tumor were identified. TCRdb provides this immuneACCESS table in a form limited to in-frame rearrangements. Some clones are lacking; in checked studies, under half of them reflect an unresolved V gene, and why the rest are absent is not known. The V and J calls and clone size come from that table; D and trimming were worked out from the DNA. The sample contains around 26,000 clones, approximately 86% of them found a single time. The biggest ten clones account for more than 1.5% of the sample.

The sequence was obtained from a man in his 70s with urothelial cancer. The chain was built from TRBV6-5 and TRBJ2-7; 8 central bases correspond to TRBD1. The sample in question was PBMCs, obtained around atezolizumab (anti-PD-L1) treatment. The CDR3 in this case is CASRRQGQGAYEQYF. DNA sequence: TGTGCCAGCAGACGACAGGGGCAAGGGGCCTACGAGCAGTACTTC.